These 8 T cell receptor beta chains originate from one sample sequenced in a study of T cell responses to AZD1222 COVID-19 vaccine. TCRdb's table, derived via immunoSEQ multiplex PCR, lists solely in-frame clones and lacks some. This table has around 120,000 clones, roughly 87% appearing once. The source was peripheral blood, collected on day 0 of AZD1222 vaccination. All receptors come from an adult in good health.

This chain uses TRBV10-3 with TRBJ1-5; D not resolved. This CDR3 comprises 12 residues. The V and J ends lost 8 bases and 6 bases respectively, with 11 bases between them. CDR1 and CDR2 (germline): ENHRY, SYGVKD. The CDR3 here is CAISDGLQPQHF. The CDR3 DNA reads TGTGCCATCTCAGACGGGCTTCAGCCCCAGCATTTT.

This clone was counted a few times. The V gene is TRBV7-2, the J gene TRBJ1-5; D remains ambiguous. Trimming stripped 0 bases from V and 3 bases from J, with 3 bases between. CDR1 is SGHTA and CDR2 is FQGNSA in the germline V gene. The length of the CDR3 is 13 residues. The CDR3 sequence: CASSLATNQPQHF. The CDR3 DNA sequence: TGTGCCAGCAGCTTAGCGACCAATCAGCCCCAGCATTTT.

V usage is TRBV12-3 or TRBV12-4 and J usage is TRBJ1-5; D call uncertain. This CDR3 comprises 12 residues. The V gene lost 8 bases and the J gene lost 9 bases, with 14 bases spanning the gap. CDR3 coding DNA: TGTGCCAGCGGGGTTGTGATTGGGCCCCAGCATTTT. It yields the protein CASGVVIGPQHF.

This rearrangement joins TRBV2 to TRBJ1-5, with D possibly TRBD1 on 6 matching bases. Per germline, CDR1 SNHLY and CDR2 FYNNEI. Trimming took off 6 bases at V and 2 bases at J, with 8 bases between the two ends. This CDR3 is 13 amino acids long. The CDR3 sequence is CASRAGGNQPQHF. CDR3 DNA sequence: TGTGCCAGCAGGGCAGGGGGCAATCAGCCCCAGCATTTT.

The chain links TRBV2 to TRBJ1-1; D is uncertain. CDR1 and CDR2 (germline): SNHLY, FYNNEI. The V and J ends lost 8 bases and 3 bases respectively, with 4 bases between them. The length of the CDR3 is 10 residues. The CDR3 bases are TGTGCCAGCCAGGACACTGAAGCTTTCTTT. Amino acids: CASQDTEAFF.

This clone was recorded once. This chain links TRBV29-1 with TRBJ1-2; 7 bases agree with TRBD1. Per the germline V gene, CDR1 is SQVTM and CDR2 is ANQGSEA. The CDR3 runs to 14 residues. The V gene end was trimmed by 4 bases and the J gene end by 4 bases; junction bases not matched to a gene: 9. The CDR3, as DNA: TGCAGCGTTGTTGGGTTAGGGACAGTCTATGGCTACACCTTC. It codes for CSVVGLGTVYGYTF.

A single count supports this clone. This chain uses TRBV7-8 with TRBJ1-6; D gene ambiguous. Germline V gene lookup returns CDR1 SGHVS and CDR2 FQNEAQ. V lost 2 bases, J lost 0 bases, and 8 bases lay in between. The CDR3 consists of 16 residues. CDR3 loop: CASSLLRNSYNSPLHF. CDR3 coding DNA: TGTGCCAGCAGCTTACTGCGGAACTCCTATAATTCACCCCTCCACTTT.

The chain joins TRBV10-3 to TRBJ2-1; D possibly corresponds to TRBD1 (5 bases). The CDR3 is made up of 12 amino acids. Germline V gene lookup returns CDR1 ENHRY and CDR2 SYGVKD. Trimming took off 4 bases at V and 9 bases at J, with 10 bases between the two ends. CDR3 sequence (DNA): TGTGCCATCAGTGGCAGGGTGGGTGAGCAGTTCTTC. It encodes CAISGRVGEQFF.